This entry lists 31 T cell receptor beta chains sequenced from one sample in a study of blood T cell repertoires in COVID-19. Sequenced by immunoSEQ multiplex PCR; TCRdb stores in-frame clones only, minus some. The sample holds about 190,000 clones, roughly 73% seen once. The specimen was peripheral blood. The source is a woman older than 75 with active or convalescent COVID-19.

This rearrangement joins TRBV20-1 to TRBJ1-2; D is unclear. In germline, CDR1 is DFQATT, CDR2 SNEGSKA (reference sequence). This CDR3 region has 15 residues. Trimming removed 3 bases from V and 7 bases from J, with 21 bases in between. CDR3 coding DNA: TGCAGTGCTAGTTCGCCGGGAATTGCCCCCGTTGGCTACACCTTC. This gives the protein CSASSPGIAPVGYTF.

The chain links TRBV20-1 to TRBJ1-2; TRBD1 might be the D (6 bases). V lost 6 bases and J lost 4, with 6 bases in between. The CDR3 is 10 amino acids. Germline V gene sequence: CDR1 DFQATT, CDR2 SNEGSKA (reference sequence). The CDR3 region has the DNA TGCAGTGCGGACAGCTATGGCTACACCTTC. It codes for CSADSYGYTF.

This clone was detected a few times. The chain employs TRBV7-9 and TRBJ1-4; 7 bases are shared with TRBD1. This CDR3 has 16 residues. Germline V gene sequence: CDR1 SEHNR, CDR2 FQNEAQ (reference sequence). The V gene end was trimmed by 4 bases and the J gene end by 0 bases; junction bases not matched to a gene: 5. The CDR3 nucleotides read TGTGCCAGCAGCTCGGGACAGCTAGCAACTAATGAAAAACTGTTTTTT. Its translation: CASSSGQLATNEKLFF.

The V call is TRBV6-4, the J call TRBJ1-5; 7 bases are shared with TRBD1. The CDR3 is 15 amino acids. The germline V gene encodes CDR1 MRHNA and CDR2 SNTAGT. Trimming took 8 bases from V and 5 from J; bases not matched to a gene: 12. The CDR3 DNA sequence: TGTGCCAGCCGTACCGGGACAGAAGATTATCAGCCCCAGCATTTT. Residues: CASRTGTEDYQPQHF.

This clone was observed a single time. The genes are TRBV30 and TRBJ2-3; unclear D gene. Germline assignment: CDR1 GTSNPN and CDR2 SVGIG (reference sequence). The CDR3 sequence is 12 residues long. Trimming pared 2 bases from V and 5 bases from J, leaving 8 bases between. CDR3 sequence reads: CAWSPTRDTQYF. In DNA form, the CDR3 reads TGTGCCTGGAGTCCTACCCGAGATACGCAGTATTTT.

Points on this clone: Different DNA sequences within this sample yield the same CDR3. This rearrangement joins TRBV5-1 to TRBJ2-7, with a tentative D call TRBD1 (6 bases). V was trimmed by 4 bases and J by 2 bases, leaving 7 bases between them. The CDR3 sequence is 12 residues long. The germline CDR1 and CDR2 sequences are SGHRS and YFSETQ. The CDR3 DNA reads TGCGCCAGCAGCCGGGACACCTACGAGCAGTACTTC. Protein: CASSRDTYEQYF.

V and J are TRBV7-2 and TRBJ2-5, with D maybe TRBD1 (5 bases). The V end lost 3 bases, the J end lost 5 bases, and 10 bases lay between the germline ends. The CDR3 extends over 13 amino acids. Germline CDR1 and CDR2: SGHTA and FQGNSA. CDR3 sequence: CASSFTPGETQYF. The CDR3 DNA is TGTGCCAGCAGCTTCACTCCAGGGGAGACCCAGTACTTC.

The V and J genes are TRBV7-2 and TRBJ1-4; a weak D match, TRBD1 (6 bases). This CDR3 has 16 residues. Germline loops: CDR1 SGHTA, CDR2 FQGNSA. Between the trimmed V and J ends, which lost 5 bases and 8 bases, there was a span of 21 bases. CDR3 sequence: CASSPQAGGQGEKLFF. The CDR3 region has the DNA TGTGCCAGCAGCCCACAAGCCGGGGGGCAAGGGGAAAAACTGTTTTTT.

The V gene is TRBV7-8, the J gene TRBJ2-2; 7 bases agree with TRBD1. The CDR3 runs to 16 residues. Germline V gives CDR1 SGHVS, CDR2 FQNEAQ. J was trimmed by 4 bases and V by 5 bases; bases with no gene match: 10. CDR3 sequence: CASSPPGTEFTGELFF. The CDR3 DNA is TGTGCCAGCAGCCCGCCAGGGACAGAGTTCACCGGGGAGCTGTTTTTT.

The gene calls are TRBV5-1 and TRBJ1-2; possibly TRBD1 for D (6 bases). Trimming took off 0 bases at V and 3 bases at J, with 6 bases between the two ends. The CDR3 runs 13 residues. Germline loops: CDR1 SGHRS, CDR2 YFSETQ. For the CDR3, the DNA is TGCGCCAGCAGCTTGGACAGGGACTATGGCTACACCTTC. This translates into CASSLDRDYGYTF.

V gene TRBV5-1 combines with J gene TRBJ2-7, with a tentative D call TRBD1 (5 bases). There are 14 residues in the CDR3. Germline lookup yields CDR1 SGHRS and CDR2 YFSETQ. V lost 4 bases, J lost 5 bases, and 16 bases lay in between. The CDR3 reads CASSADPSGNEQYF. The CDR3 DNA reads TGCGCCAGCAGCGCCGATCCCTCAGGGAACGAGCAGTACTTC.

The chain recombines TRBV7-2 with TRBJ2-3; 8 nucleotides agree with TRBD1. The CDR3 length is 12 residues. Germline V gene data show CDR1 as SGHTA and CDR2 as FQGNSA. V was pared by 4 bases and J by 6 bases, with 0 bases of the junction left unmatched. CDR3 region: CASSYRGDTQYF. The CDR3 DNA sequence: TGTGCCAGCAGCTACAGGGGGGATACGCAGTATTTT.

CDR3 nucleotides: TGTGCCAGCAGCTCGATGGACAGGTACGAGCAGTACTTC. This encodes CASSSMDRYEQYF. The J gene is TRBJ2-7, the V gene TRBV5-6, with TRBD1 matching 7 bases. The germline CDR1 and CDR2 sequences are SGHDT and YYEEEE. The CDR3 loop spans 13 amino acids. J was trimmed by 4 bases and V by 3 bases; bases with no gene match: 4.

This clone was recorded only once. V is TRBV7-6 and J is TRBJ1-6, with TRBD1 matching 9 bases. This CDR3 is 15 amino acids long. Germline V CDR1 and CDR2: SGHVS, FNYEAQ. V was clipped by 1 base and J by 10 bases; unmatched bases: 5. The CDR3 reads CASSLGQGDVSPLHF. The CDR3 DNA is TGTGCCAGCAGCTTAGGACAGGGGGATGTATCACCCCTCCACTTT.

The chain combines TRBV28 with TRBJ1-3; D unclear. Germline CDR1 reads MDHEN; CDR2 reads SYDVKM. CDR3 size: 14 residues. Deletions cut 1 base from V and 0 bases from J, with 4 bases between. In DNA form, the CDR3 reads TGTGCCAGCAGTTTATTCTTCTCTGGAAACACCATATATTTT. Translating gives CASSLFFSGNTIYF.

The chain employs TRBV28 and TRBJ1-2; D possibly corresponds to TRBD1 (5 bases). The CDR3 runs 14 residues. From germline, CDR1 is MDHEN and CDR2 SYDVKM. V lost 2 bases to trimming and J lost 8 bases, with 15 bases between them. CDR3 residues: CASSLPQGHQGYTF. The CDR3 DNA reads TGTGCCAGCAGTTTACCCCAAGGACATCAAGGCTACACCTTC.

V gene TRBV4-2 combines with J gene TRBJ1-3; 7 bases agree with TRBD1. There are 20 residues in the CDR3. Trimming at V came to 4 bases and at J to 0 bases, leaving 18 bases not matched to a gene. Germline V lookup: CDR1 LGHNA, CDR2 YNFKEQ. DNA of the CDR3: TGTGCCAGCAGCCCCACCCCACCCATGGACAGGTTATACTCTGGAAACACCATATATTTT. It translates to CASSPTPPMDRLYSGNTIYF.

The CDR3 is CASSRAGNQPQHF. CDR3 nucleotides: TGTGCCAGCAGCCGTGCAGGGAATCAGCCCCAGCATTTT. V usage is TRBV6-5 and J usage is TRBJ1-5; TRBD1 might be the D (5 bases). Trimming took off 6 bases at V and 4 bases at J, with 10 bases between the two ends. This CDR3 is 13 amino acids long. CDR1 is MNHEY and CDR2 is SVGAGI in the germline V gene.

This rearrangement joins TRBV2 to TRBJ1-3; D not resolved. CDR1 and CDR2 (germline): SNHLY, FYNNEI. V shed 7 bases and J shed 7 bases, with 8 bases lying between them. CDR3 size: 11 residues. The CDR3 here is CASTPGNTIYF. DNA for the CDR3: TGTGCCAGCACCCCGGGGAACACCATATATTTT.

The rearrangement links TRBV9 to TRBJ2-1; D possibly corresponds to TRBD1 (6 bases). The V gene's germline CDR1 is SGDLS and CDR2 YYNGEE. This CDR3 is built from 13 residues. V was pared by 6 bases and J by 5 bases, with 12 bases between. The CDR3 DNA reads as TGTGCCAGCACCAGGGGCTGGAACAATGAGCAGTTCTTC. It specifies CASTRGWNNEQFF.

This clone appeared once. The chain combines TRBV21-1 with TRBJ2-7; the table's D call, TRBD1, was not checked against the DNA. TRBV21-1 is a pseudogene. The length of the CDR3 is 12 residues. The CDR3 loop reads CAITPGADEQYF. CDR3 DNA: TGTGCCATTACCCCAGGGGCCGACGAGCAGTACTTC.

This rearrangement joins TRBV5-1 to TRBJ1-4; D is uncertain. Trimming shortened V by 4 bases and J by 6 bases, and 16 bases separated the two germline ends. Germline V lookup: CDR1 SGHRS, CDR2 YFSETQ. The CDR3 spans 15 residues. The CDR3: CASSLGGNIDEKLFF. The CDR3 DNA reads TGCGCCAGCAGCCTGGGAGGTAACATAGATGAAAAACTGTTTTTT.

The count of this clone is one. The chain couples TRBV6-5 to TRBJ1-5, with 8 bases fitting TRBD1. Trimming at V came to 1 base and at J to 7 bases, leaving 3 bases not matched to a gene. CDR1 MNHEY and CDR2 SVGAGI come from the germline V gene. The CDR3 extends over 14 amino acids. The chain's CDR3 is CASSYYRGGQPQHF. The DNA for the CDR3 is TGTGCCAGCAGTTACTACAGGGGGGGACAGCCCCAGCATTTT.

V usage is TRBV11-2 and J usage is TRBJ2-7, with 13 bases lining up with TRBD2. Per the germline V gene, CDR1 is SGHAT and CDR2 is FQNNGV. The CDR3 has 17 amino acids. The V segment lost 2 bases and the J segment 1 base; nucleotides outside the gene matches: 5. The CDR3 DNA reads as TGTGCCAGCAGCTTAAGACTAGCGGGGGGATTTTCCTACGAGCAGTACTTC. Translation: CASSLRLAGGFSYEQYF.

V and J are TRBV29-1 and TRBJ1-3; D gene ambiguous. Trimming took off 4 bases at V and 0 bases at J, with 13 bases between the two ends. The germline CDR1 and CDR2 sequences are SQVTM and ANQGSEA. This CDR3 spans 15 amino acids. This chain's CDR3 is CSVGVYASSGNTIYF. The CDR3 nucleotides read TGCAGCGTTGGGGTTTACGCTAGCTCTGGAAACACCATATATTTT.

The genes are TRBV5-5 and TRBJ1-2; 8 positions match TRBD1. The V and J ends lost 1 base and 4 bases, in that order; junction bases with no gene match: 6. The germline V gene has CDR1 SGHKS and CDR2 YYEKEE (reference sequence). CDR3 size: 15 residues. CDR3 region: CASSLSGQGGYGYTF. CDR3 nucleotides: TGTGCCAGCAGCTTGTCAGGACAGGGAGGCTATGGCTACACCTTC.

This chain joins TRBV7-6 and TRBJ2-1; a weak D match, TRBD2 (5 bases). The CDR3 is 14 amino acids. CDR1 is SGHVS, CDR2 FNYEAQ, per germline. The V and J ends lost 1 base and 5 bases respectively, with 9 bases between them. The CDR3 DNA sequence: TGTGCCAGCAGCTTAGTTTGGGGAGACAATGAGCAGTTCTTC. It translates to CASSLVWGDNEQFF.

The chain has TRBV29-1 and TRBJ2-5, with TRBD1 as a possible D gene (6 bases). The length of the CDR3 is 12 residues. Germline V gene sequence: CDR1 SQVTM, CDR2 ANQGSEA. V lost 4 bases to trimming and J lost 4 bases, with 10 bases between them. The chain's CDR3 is CSVAGVAETQYF. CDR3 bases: TGCAGCGTTGCAGGGGTTGCAGAGACCCAGTACTTC.

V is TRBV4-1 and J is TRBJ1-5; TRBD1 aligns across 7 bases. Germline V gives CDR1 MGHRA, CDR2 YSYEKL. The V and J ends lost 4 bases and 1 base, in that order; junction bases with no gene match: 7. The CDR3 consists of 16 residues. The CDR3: CASSRQTGRSNQPQHF. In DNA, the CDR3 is TGCGCCAGCAGCCGCCAGACAGGGCGGAGCAATCAGCCCCAGCATTTT.

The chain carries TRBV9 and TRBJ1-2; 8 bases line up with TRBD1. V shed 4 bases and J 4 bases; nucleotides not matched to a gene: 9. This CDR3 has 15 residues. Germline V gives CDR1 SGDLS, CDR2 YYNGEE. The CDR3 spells CASSSRGLASYGYTF. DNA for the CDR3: TGTGCCAGCAGCTCCAGGGGGCTAGCCAGCTATGGCTACACCTTC.

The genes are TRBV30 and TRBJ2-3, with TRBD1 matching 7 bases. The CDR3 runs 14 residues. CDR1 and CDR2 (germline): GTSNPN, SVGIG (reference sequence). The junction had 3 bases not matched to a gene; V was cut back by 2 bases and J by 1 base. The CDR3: CAWSKGARTDTQYF. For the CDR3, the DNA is TGTGCCTGGAGTAAGGGGGCTCGCACAGATACGCAGTATTTT.